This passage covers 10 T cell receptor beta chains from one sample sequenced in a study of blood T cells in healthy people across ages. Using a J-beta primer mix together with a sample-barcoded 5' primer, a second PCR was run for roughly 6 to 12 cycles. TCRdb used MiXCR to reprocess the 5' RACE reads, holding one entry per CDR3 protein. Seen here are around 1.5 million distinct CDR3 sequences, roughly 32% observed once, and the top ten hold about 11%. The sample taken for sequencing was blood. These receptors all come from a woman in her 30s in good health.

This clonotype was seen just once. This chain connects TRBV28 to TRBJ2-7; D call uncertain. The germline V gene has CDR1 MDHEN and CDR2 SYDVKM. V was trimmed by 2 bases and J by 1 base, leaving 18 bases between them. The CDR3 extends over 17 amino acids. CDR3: CASSLAPSRVGSYEQYF. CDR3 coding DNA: TGTGCCAGCAGTTTAGCCCCCTCACGGGTAGGGTCCTACGAGCAGTACTTC.

This CDR3 is CSVEGRARYGYTF. The CDR3, as DNA: TGCAGCGTTGAAGGACGGGCGAGGTATGGCTACACCTTC. The chain joins TRBV29-1 to TRBJ1-2; unclear D gene. Germline V gene sequence: CDR1 SQVTM, CDR2 ANQGSEA. V shed 1 base and J shed 5 bases, with 11 bases lying between them. CDR3 length: 13 residues.

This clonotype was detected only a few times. In DNA, the CDR3 is TGTGCCAGCAGCCAAGGATTGAGCGATGAGCAGTTCTTC. Its translation is CASSQGLSDEQFF. The chain links TRBV3-1 to TRBJ2-1; D is unresolved. This CDR3 has 13 amino acids. Trimming removed 1 base at V and 8 bases at J, with 9 bases between. The germline V gene has CDR1 LGHDT and CDR2 YNNKEL (reference sequence).

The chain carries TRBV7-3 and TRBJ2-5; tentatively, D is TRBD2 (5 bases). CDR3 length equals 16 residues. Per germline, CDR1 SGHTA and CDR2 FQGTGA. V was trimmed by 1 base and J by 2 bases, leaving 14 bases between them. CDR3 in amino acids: CASSLNRPGLQETQYF. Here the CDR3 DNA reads TGTGCCAGCAGCTTAAACCGCCCCGGACTGCAAGAGACCCAGTACTTC.

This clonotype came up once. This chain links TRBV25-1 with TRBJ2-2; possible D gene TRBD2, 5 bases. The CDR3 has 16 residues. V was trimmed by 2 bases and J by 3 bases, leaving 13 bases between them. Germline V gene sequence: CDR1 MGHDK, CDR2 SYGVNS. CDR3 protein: CASSETWEYYTGELFF. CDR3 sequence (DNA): TGTGCCAGCAGTGAAACGTGGGAGTACTACACCGGGGAGCTGTTTTTT.

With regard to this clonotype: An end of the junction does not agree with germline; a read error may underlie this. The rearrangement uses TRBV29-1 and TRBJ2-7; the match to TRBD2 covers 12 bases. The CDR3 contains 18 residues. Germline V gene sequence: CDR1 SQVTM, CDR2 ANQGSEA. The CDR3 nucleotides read TGCAGCGTTGAAACCCCAGCTCCTAGCGGGAGGGTTAAATACGAGCAGGACTTC. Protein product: CSVETPAPSGRVKYEQDF.

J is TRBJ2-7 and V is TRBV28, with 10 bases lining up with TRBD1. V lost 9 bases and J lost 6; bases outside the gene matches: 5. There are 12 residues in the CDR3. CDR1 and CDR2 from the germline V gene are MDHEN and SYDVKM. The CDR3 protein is CASRDRGFEQYF. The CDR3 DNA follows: TGTGCCAGTCGGGACAGGGGCTTCGAGCAGTACTTC.

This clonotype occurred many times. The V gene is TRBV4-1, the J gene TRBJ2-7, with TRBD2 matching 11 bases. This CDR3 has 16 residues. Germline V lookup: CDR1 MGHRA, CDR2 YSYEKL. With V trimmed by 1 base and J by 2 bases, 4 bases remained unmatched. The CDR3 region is CASSQVETSGTYEQYF. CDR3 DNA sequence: TGCGCCAGCAGCCAAGTTGAGACTAGCGGGACCTACGAGCAGTACTTC.

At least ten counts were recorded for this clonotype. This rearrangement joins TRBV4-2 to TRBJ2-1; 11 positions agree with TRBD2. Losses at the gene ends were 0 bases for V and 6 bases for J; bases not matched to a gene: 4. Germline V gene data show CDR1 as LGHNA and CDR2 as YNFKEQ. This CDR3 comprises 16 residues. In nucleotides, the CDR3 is TGTGCCAGCAGCCAAGAGTCGCTAGCGGGAGGCAATGAGCAGTTCTTC. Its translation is CASSQESLAGGNEQFF.

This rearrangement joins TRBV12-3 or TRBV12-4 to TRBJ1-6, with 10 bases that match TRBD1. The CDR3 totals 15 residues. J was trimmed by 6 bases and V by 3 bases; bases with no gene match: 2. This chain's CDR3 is CASSLTGGRNSPLHF. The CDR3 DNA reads TGTGCCAGCAGTTTGACAGGGGGCCGTAATTCACCCCTCCACTTT.